What follows are 10 T cell receptor beta chains derived from one specimen sequenced in a study of blood T cell repertoires in COVID-19. The table came from immunoSEQ multiplex PCR; TCRdb's copy has only in-frame clones and leaves some out. The table records 100,000 to 140,000 clones, about four fifths of them present only once. Sequenced: peripheral blood. The receptors stem from a man aged 65-85 years with acute or convalescent COVID-19.

This clone was seen more than once but under ten times. The chain links TRBV14 to TRBJ2-1; weak D call: TRBD1 (5 bases). The CDR3 has 17 residues. V lost 0 bases and J 5 bases, leaving 17 bases between the germline ends. Germline CDR1 reads SGHDN; CDR2 reads FVKESK. The CDR3 protein is CASSQDGQGPWNNEQFF. The CDR3 nucleotides are TGTGCCAGCAGCCAAGATGGGCAGGGTCCTTGGAACAATGAGCAGTTCTTC.

This clone was observed a single time. The chain uses TRBV2 and TRBJ1-1, with D possibly matching TRBD1 (5 bases). The CDR3 loop spans 11 amino acids. Between the trimmed V and J ends, which lost 3 bases and 10 bases, there was a span of 9 bases. Germline V gene sequence: CDR1 SNHLY, CDR2 FYNNEI. CDR3 in amino acids: CASSEGGGAFF. The CDR3 coding sequence is TGTGCCAGCAGTGAGGGGGGGGGAGCTTTCTTT.

This rearrangement joins TRBV2 to TRBJ2-3, with TRBD2 matching 8 bases. The V and J ends lost 5 bases and 12 bases, in that order; junction bases with no gene match: 7. The CDR3 runs 12 residues. The V gene's germline CDR1 is SNHLY and CDR2 FYNNEI. CDR3 in amino acids: CASSYSGVVQYF. The CDR3 nucleotides are TGTGCCAGCAGTTATAGCGGGGTGGTACAGTATTTT. Combining the CDR3 with reference TRBV2 and TRBJ2-3 gives the whole variable domain EPEVTQTPSHQVTQMGQEVILRCVPISNHLYFYWYRQILGQKVEFLVSFYNNEISEKSEIFDDQFSVERPDGSNFTLKIRSTKLEDSAMYFCASSYSGVVQYFGPGTRLTVL.

This CDR3 reads CASSQTSGGGSEQYF. CDR3 DNA sequence: TGTGCCAGCAGCCAAACTAGCGGGGGGGGATCCGAGCAGTACTTC. The J gene is TRBJ2-7, the V gene TRBV14; TRBD2 matches at 13 bases. From germline, CDR1 is SGHDN and CDR2 FVKESK. The junction had 4 bases not matched to a gene; V was cut back by 2 bases and J by 6 bases. This CDR3 has 15 residues.

The chain carries TRBV7-6 and TRBJ1-1; no firm D call. V dropped 2 bases and J dropped 2 bases, with 6 bases sitting between them. CDR1 and CDR2 from the germline V gene are SGHVS and FNYEAQ. This CDR3 region has 13 residues. CDR3: CASSLSENTEAFF. The CDR3 coding sequence is TGTGCCAGCAGCTTAAGCGAAAACACTGAAGCTTTCTTT.

The chain uses TRBV5-1 and TRBJ2-7; 7 bases match TRBD1. Looked up from germline, CDR1 is SGHRS and CDR2 is YFSETQ. The CDR3 is made up of 15 amino acids. Germline trimming cut 4 bases from V and 5 bases from J; bases unmatched to any gene: 12. The CDR3 spells CASSLQGDNGNEQYF. The CDR3 DNA reads as TGCGCCAGCAGCCTCCAGGGGGATAATGGTAACGAGCAGTACTTC.

The V and J genes are TRBV19 and TRBJ1-6, with 7 bases aligning to TRBD1. V was clipped by 5 bases and J by 7 bases; unmatched bases: 14. There are 17 residues in the CDR3. Germline lookup yields CDR1 LNHDA and CDR2 SQIVND (reference sequence). The CDR3 protein is CASSFWDSRRLNSPLHF. CDR3 sequence (DNA): TGTGCCAGTAGTTTTTGGGACAGTAGACGACTAAATTCACCCCTCCACTTT.

This chain uses TRBV29-1 with TRBJ1-1; no firm D call. Germline V gives CDR1 SQVTM, CDR2 ANQGSEA. This CDR3 comprises 11 residues. Written as DNA, the CDR3 is TGCAGTGGTGGCGGGAACACTGAAGCTTTCTTT. It specifies CSGGGNTEAFF. Using reference TRBV29-1 and TRBJ1-1 for the parts outside the CDR3, the full variable domain is SAVISQKPSRDICQRGTSLTIQCQVDSQVTMMFWYRQQPGQSLTLIATANQGSEATYESGFVIDKFPISRPNLTFSTLTVSNMSPEDSSIYLCSGGGNTEAFFGQGTRLTVV.

As DNA, the CDR3 is TGCAGTGCTAGTTCGGCCGGGCGGGATAATTCACCCCTCCACTTT. This sequence encodes CSASSAGRDNSPLHF. The chain links TRBV20-1 to TRBJ1-6; no reliable D call. Germline V gene lookup returns CDR1 DFQATT and CDR2 SNEGSKA (reference sequence). The V gene lost 3 bases and the J gene lost 5 bases, with 14 bases spanning the gap. CDR3 length equals 15 residues.

The chain has TRBV6-6 and TRBJ1-1; perhaps TRBD1 as D (6 bases). Deletions cut 4 bases from V and 1 base from J, with 10 bases between. The CDR3 runs 14 residues. Germline-derived CDR1 and CDR2 are MNHNY and SVGAGI (reference sequence). In DNA form, the CDR3 reads TGTGCCAGCAGTTCTTCAGGGGAGAACACTGAAGCTTTCTTT. As protein: CASSSSGENTEAFF.